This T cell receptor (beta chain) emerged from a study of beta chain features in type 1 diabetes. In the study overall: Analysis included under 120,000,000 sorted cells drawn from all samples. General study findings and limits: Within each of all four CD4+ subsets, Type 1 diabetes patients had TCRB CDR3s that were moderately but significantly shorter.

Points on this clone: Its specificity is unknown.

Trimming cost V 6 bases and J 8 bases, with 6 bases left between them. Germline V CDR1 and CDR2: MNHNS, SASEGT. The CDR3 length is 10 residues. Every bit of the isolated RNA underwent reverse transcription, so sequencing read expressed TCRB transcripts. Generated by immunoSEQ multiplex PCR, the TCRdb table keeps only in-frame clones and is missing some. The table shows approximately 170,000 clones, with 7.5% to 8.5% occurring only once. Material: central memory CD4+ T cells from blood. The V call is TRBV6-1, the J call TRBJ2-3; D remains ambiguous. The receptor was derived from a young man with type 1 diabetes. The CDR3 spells CASRIVTQYF. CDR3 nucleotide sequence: TGTGCCAGCAGGATAGTTACGCAGTATTTT.